A single sample gave rise to the 7 T cell receptor beta chains below, sequenced in a study of low-dose radiotherapy and immunotherapy resistance in tumors. TRAV- and TRBV-specific primers were used for first-strand cDNA, which covered alpha and beta chains. Amplification, which lasted approximately 19 PCR cycles, used a constant-region primer and V-primer adapter to amplify TCRs. MiXCR was run by TCRdb on the reads, yielding one entry per CDR3 protein. Of approximately 11,000 distinct CDR3 sequences listed, about 51% are singletons. Receptor source: a human donor with advanced metastatic prostate, ovarian, gallbladder or colorectal cancer (not recorded which). This table probably holds off-target reads from a library built for another chain.

This clonotype has more than one count but fewer than ten. The rearrangement links TRBV29-1 to TRBJ2-3; D might be TRBD2 (7 bases). The CDR3 has 15 amino acids. Germline CDR1 reads SQVTM; CDR2 reads ANQGSEA. Trimming left V 4 bases short and J 1 base short, with 15 bases between. The CDR3 sequence is CSVGRGGGGTDTQYF. CDR3 nucleotide sequence: TGCAGCGTTGGGCGCGGGGGCGGAGGCACAGATACGCAGTATTTT.

V is TRBV7-8 and J is TRBJ2-7; D might be TRBD1 or TRBD2, each matching 6 bases. Germline V gene sequence: CDR1 SGHVS, CDR2 FQNEAQ. The CDR3 runs to 17 residues. V was clipped by 0 bases and J by 0 bases, with 15 bases between them. In DNA form, the CDR3 reads TGTGCCAGCAGCTTAGCTCCAAGGAGGGGGAGCTCCTACGAGCAGTACTTC. Encoded protein: CASSLAPRRGSSYEQYF.

V gene TRBV29-1 combines with J gene TRBJ2-1, with TRBD1 matching 8 bases. From germline, CDR1 is SQVTM and CDR2 ANQGSEA. The CDR3 loop spans 15 amino acids. V trimming: 3 bases; J trimming: 7 bases; junction bases outside the gene matches: 11. In DNA, the CDR3 is TGCAGCGTTGAGAACGACAGGGGAAATTTGAATGAGCAGTTCTTC. It codes for CSVENDRGNLNEQFF.

The chain joins TRBV20-1 to TRBJ2-1; TRBD2 agrees at 13 bases. The CDR3 contains 16 residues. J was trimmed by 0 bases and V by 7 bases; bases with no gene match: 6. Germline CDR1 and CDR2: DFQATT and SNEGSKA (reference sequence). The CDR3 loop is CSGTSGGPSSYNEQFF. CDR3 coding DNA: TGCAGTGGGACTAGCGGGGGCCCTAGCTCCTACAATGAGCAGTTCTTC.

V and J are TRBV12-3 or TRBV12-4 and TRBJ2-1; D gene uncertain. Trimming shortened V by 6 bases and J by 8 bases, and 11 bases separated the two germline ends. This CDR3 is built from 12 residues. Here the CDR3 reads CASRPNGYEQFF. CDR3 nucleotide sequence: TGTGCCAGCAGGCCGAACGGATATGAGCAGTTCTTC.

CDR3 DNA: TGTGCCAGCAGCTTAGGGCGGTCCTACGAGCAGTACTTC. Its translation: CASSLGRSYEQYF. The V gene is TRBV11-1, the J gene TRBJ2-7, with unresolved D. Between the trimmed V and J ends, which lost 1 base and 1 base, there was a span of 5 bases. Germline V gives CDR1 SGHAT, CDR2 FQDESV (reference sequence). CDR3 size: 13 residues.

The chain employs TRBV24-1 and TRBJ2-2; either TRBD1 or TRBD2 may fit D (7 bases each). Germline V gene data show CDR1 as KGHDR and CDR2 as SFDVKD. The CDR3 covers 16 residues. Trimming stripped 3 bases from V and 10 bases from J, with 20 bases between. The CDR3 region has the DNA TGTGCCACCAGTGATCCACGACAGGGAGGGCCCAAGGAGCTGTTTTTT. This codes for CATSDPRQGGPKELFF.